This TCR beta chain originates from a study of CD8 T cells in ankylosing spondylitis. Germline V gene lookup returns CDR1 DFQATT and CDR2 SNEGSKA (reference sequence). There are 14 residues in the CDR3. Trimming took off 1 base at V and 4 bases at J, with 12 bases between the two ends. Study-level results: Blood of patients with ankylosing spondylitis appeared to be characterized by a TCR beta motif of seven or eight highly homologous variants. Enrichment of disease-linked clones was reportedly significant in matched ankylosing spondylitis synovial fluid.

The sample holds a few counts of this clonotype. The target antigen is unknown. With molecular barcodes, quantitative 5'-RACE was used to make the TCR beta libraries. TCRdb itself ran the 5' RACE reads through MiXCR, one entry per CDR3 protein. The sample consists of around 130,000 distinct CDR3 sequences, 15% to 20% of them appearing once. V is TRBV20-1 and J is TRBJ2-3; no definite D call. The receptor was isolated from a male donor with ankylosing spondylitis. The sample consisted of blood, either unsorted or a sorted T cell fraction (not recorded which). CDR3 amino acids: CSARVDPDADTQYF. DNA for the CDR3: TGCAGTGCTAGAGTTGACCCTGACGCAGATACGCAGTATTTT.